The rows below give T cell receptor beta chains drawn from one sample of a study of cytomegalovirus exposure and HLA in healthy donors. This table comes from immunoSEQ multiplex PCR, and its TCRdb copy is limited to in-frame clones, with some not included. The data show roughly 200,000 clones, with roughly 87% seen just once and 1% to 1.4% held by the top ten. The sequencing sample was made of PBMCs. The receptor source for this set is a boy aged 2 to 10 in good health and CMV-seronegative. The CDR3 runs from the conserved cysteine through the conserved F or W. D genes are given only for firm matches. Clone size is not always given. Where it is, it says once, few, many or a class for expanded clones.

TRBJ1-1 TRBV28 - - CASSSRGRMNTEAFF TGTGCCAGCAGTTCCAGGGGCAGAATGAACACTGAAGCTTTCTTT
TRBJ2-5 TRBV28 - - CASTTPGETQYF TGTGCCAGCACTACTCCGGGGGAGACCCAGTACTTC
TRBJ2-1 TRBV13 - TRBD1 CASSWGTGQGVNEQFF TGTGCCAGCAGCTGGGGCACCGGACAGGGGGTGAATGAGCAGTTCTTC
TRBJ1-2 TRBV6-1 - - CASSGGGGGYTF TGTGCCAGCAGCGGAGGAGGCGGTGGCTACACCTTC
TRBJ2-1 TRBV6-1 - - CASSRPGIYNEQFF TGTGCCAGCAGTCGTCCGGGTATCTACAATGAGCAGTTCTTC
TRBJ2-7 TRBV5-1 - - CASSWRGLDYEQYF TGCGCCAGCAGCTGGAGGGGGCTTGACTACGAGCAGTACTTC
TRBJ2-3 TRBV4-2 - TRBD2 CASSHGTSGGTDTQYF TGTGCCAGCAGCCACGGGACTAGCGGGGGCACAGATACGCAGTATTTT
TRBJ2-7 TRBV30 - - CAWCKDRAYEQYF TGTGCCTGGTGTAAGGACAGAGCCTACGAGCAGTACTTC
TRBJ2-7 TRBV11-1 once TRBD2 CASSLARAGPYEQYF TGTGCCAGCAGCTTAGCGCGAGCGGGACCTTACGAGCAGTACTTC
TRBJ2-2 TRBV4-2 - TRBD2 CASSQVASGGVNTGELFF TGTGCCAGCAGCCAAGTGGCTAGCGGGGGGGTTAACACCGGGGAGCTGTTTTTT
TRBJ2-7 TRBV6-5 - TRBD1 CASNTPGGPEQYF TGTGCCAGCAATACACCAGGGGGCCCCGAGCAGTACTTC
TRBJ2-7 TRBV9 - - CASSVGGNYEQYF TGTGCCAGCAGCGTAGGCGGGAACTACGAGCAGTACTTC
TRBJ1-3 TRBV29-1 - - CSVAYSGNTIYF TGCAGCGTTGCCTACTCTGGAAACACCATATATTTT
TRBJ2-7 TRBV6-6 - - CASGGGRYEQYF TGTGCCAGCGGGGGAGGCCGCTACGAGCAGTACTTC
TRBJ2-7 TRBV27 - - CASSSSAFFGAYEQYF TGTGCCAGCAGTTCCTCAGCATTTTTTGGGGCATACGAGCAGTACTTC
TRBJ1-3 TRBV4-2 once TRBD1 CASSHPQTGTSSGNTIYF TGTGCCAGCAGCCACCCTCAGACAGGGACTTCTTCAGGAAACACCATATATTTT
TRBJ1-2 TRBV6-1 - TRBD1 CASSLRGPNYGYTF TGTGCCAGCAGCCTCAGGGGGCCGAACTATGGCTACACCTTC
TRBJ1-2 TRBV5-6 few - CASSLGLFEGYTF TGTGCCAGCAGCTTGGGGCTGTTCGAAGGCTACACCTTC
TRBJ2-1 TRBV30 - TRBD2 CAWSPNLAGFYNEQFF TGTGCCTGGAGCCCGAATCTAGCGGGGTTCTACAATGAGCAGTTCTTC
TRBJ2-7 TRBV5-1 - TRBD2 CASSLGNLAGAFYEQYF TGCGCCAGCAGCTTGGGGAACTTAGCGGGGGCCTTCTACGAGCAGTACTTC
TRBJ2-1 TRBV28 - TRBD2 CASIAGGSSYNEQFF TGTGCCAGCATAGCGGGCGGGAGCTCCTACAATGAGCAGTTCTTC
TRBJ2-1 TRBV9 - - CASSARGGTYNEQFF TGTGCCAGCAGCGCGAGGGGGGGGACCTACAATGAGCAGTTCTTC
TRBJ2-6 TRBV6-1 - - CASSEDNASGANVLTF TGTGCCAGCAGTGAGGACAACGCATCTGGGGCCAACGTCCTGACTTTC
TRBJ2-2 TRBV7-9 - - CSSSPGTGELFF TGTTCCAGCAGCCCAGGAACCGGGGAGCTGTTTTTT
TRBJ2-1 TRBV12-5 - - CASAPRAAYNEQFF TGTGCTAGTGCCCCTCGAGCGGCTTACAATGAGCAGTTCTTC
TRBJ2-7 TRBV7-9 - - CASSYRELREQYF TGTGCCAGCAGCTACAGGGAGTTGCGTGAGCAGTACTTC
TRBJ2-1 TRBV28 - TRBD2 CASSPGLAGAENEQFF TGTGCCAGCAGTCCTGGACTAGCGGGAGCCGAGAATGAGCAGTTCTTC
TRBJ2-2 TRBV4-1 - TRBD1 CASSQESNGQGAAIGELFF TGCGCCAGCAGCCAAGAAAGCAACGGACAGGGGGCAGCTATCGGGGAGCTGTTTTTT
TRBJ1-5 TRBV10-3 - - CAISEPSLGGNQPQHF TGTGCCATCAGTGAACCTTCCCTAGGAGGGAATCAGCCCCAGCATTTT
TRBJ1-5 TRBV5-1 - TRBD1 CASSLNQGAGQPQHF TGCGCCAGCAGCTTGAATCAGGGGGCAGGTCAGCCCCAGCATTTT
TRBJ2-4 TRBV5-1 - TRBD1 CASSTRGPKNIQYF TGCGCCAGCAGCACCAGGGGGCCCAAAAACATTCAGTACTTC
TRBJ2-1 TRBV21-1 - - CASSKVLGDRTLIRVSVNEQFF TGTGCCAGCAGCAAAGTGCTGGGGGACAGGACGCTTATAAGGGTGTCGGTCAATGAGCAGTTCTTC
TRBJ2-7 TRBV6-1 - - CASSGTAGSSYEQYF TGTGCCAGCAGTGGTACTGCCGGGAGCTCCTACGAGCAGTACTTC
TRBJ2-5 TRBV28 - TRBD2 CATQAREETQYF TGTGCCACCCAAGCGCGGGAGGAGACCCAGTACTTC
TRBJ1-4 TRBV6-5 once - CASSYAGGVGEKLFF TGTGCCAGCAGTTACGCCGGGGGGGTCGGCGAAAAACTGTTTTTT
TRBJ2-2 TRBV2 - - CASGRDWGAGELFF TGTGCCAGCGGCCGGGACTGGGGGGCCGGGGAGCTGTTTTTT
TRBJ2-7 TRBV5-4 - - CASSSTDTYEQYF TGTGCCAGCAGCTCCACAGATACCTACGAGCAGTACTTC
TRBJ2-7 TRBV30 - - CAWSGASSYEQYF TGTGCCTGGAGTGGCGCTAGCTCCTACGAGCAGTACTTC
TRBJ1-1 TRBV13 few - CASSGTPQDPNTEAFF TGTGCCAGCAGCGGAACTCCACAGGACCCGAACACTGAAGCTTTCTTT
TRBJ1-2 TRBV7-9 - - CASSDDSRSYTF TGTGCCAGCAGTGACGACTCCCGGAGCTACACCTTC
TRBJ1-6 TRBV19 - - CASSLRGAVNSPLHF TGTGCCAGTAGTTTACGGGGGGCTGTGAATTCACCCCTCCACTTT
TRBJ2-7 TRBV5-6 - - CASSLGGDSYEQYF TGTGCCAGCAGCTTGGGCGGGGACTCCTACGAGCAGTACTTC
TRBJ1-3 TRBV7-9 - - CASSFGPAGDTIYF TGTGCCAGCAGCTTTGGACCGGCCGGGGACACCATATATTTT
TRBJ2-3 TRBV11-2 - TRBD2 CASSGTSGGASATQYF TGTGCCAGCAGCGGCACTAGCGGGGGGGCTTCTGCCACGCAGTATTTT
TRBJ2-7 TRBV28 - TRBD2 CASKAGGGHEQYF TGTGCCAGCAAGGCGGGAGGGGGCCACGAGCAGTACTTC
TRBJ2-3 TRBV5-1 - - CASSSGQGIADTQYF TGCGCCAGCAGCTCGGGGCAGGGGATCGCAGATACGCAGTATTTT
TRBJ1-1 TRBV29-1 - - CSVDTGNTEAFF TGCAGCGTTGACACCGGGAACACTGAAGCTTTCTTT
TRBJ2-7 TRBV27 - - CASSLGSHYEQYF TGTGCCAGCAGTTTAGGGAGCCACTACGAGCAGTACTTC
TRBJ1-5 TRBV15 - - CATSSQNQPQHF TGTGCCACCAGCTCGCAGAATCAGCCCCAGCATTTT
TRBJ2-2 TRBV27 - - CASSLSVTVNTGELFF TGTGCCAGCAGTTTATCCGTGACAGTGAACACCGGGGAGCTGTTTTTT
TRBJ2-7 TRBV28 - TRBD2 CASSPILAGGPGEQYF TGTGCCAGCAGCCCGATACTAGCGGGGGGGCCGGGGGAGCAGTACTTC
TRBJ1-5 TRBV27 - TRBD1 CASSRQGLQPQHF TGTGCCAGCTCGAGACAGGGCCTACAGCCCCAGCATTTT
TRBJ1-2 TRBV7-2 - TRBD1 CASSLRQGALRGDGYTF TGTGCCAGCAGCTTAAGACAGGGGGCGCTCCGGGGAGACGGCTACACCTTC
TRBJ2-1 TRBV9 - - CASTLGVSVNEQFF TGTGCCAGCACCCTAGGAGTTTCGGTCAATGAGCAGTTCTTC
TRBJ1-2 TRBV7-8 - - CASSLARQGLNYGYTF TGTGCCAGCAGCTTAGCGCGGCAGGGACTTAACTATGGCTACACCTTC
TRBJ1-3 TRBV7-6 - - CASSLEVRGGNTIYF TGTGCCAGCAGCTTAGAGGTTCGGGGGGGAAACACCATATATTTT
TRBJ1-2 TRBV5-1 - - CASSLARDGYTF TGCGCCAGCAGCTTGGCCCGGGATGGCTACACCTTC